Listed here are 14 T cell receptor beta chains from one sample, sequenced in a study of T cell responses to AZD1222 COVID-19 vaccine (dated by TCRdb to the early 2020s). Read against the paper, the sample's time point label means: about 28 days (+/-7) after the second vaccine dose. Taken with the paper, the label for treatment or condition translates to: meningococcal conjugate vaccine given as trial control. The library was prepared using the immunoSEQ multiplex PCR assay. TCRdb's version of the immuneACCESS table is confined to in-frame rearrangements and falls short of the full clone set. An unresolved V gene accounts for under half of the shortfall where checked; the remainder is of unknown origin. The sample table contains some 150,000 clones; only one count was recorded for 70% to 90% of them. The top ten clones comprise approximately 4.2% of the sample. Material: peripheral blood, obtained 28 days after the second dose of the MenACWY control vaccine. The source of these receptors is an adult who received the MenACWY meningococcal vaccine as a control.

This chain joins TRBV7-9 and TRBJ1-4, with 8 bases aligning to TRBD1. CDR3 length equals 14 residues. After removal of 4 bases from V and 7 bases from J, the junction contained 5 bases not matched to a gene. From germline, CDR1 is SEHNR and CDR2 FQNEAQ (reference sequence). The CDR3 loop reads CASSSRQGSEKLFF. CDR3 in DNA: TGTGCCAGCAGCTCCAGACAGGGGAGTGAAAAACTGTTTTTT.

The genes are TRBV7-3 and TRBJ2-5; 9 bases align to TRBD1. Trimming took 2 bases from V and 2 from J; bases not matched to a gene: 9. The CDR3 is 17 residues long. Germline V gene lookup returns CDR1 SGHTA and CDR2 FQGTGA. CDR3 residues: CASSLFPGQGNQETQYF. CDR3 sequence (DNA): TGTGCCAGCAGCTTATTTCCGGGACAGGGCAATCAAGAGACCCAGTACTTC.

The chain joins TRBV2 to TRBJ2-7, with unresolved D. Between the trimmed V and J ends, which lost 6 bases and 0 bases, there was a span of 12 bases. The germline V gene encodes CDR1 SNHLY and CDR2 FYNNEI. This CDR3 has 14 residues. The CDR3 sequence: CASRTGSNSYEQYF. The CDR3 DNA sequence: TGTGCCAGCAGGACCGGTTCCAACTCCTACGAGCAGTACTTC. Combining the CDR3 with reference TRBV2 and TRBJ2-7 gives the whole variable domain EPEVTQTPSHQVTQMGQEVILRCVPISNHLYFYWYRQILGQKVEFLVSFYNNEISEKSEIFDDQFSVERPDGSNFTLKIRSTKLEDSAMYFCASRTGSNSYEQYFGPGTRLTVT.

The chain is built from TRBV19 and TRBJ1-3; 7 nucleotides match TRBD1. Germline V gene sequence: CDR1 LNHDA, CDR2 SQIVND (reference sequence). Losses at the gene ends were 3 bases for V and 0 bases for J; bases not matched to a gene: 11. CDR3 size: 18 residues. DNA of the CDR3: TGTGCCAGTAGTATTATGCGTCAGGGGGAGAGCTCTGGAAACACCATATATTTT. Encoded protein: CASSIMRQGESSGNTIYF.

This clone showed up just once. The V gene is TRBV11-1, the J gene TRBJ1-1; no definite D call. The CDR3 runs to 13 residues. The germline V gene has CDR1 SGHAT and CDR2 FQDESV (reference sequence). Trimming removed 2 bases from V and 3 bases from J, with 7 bases in between. DNA for the CDR3: TGTGCCAGCAGCTTACGGCCCGACACTGAAGCTTTCTTT. Amino acid sequence: CASSLRPDTEAFF.

This clone was observed a single time. The gene calls are TRBV10-3 and TRBJ1-2, with D perhaps matching TRBD1 (6 bases). Germline loops: CDR1 ENHRY, CDR2 SYGVKD. The CDR3 has 15 amino acids. V gave up 6 bases and J gave up 2 bases, with 16 bases separating them. Here the CDR3 reads CAIRGHTERNYGYTF. CDR3 coding DNA: TGTGCCATCAGGGGACACACGGAACGAAACTATGGCTACACCTTC.

The CDR3 sequence: CASSLNIGAGEQFF. In DNA, the CDR3 is TGTGCCAGCAGCTTAAATATCGGCGCGGGTGAGCAGTTCTTC. The chain couples TRBV11-3 to TRBJ2-1; tentative D call: TRBD2 (5 bases). The CDR3 has 14 amino acids. V gave up 2 bases and J gave up 9 bases, with 14 bases separating them. Germline loops: CDR1 SGHNT, CDR2 YENEEA.

The chain carries TRBV4-1 and TRBJ1-5; D is unclear. The germline V gene encodes CDR1 MGHRA and CDR2 YSYEKL. V lost 6 bases and J lost 5, with 20 bases in between. The CDR3 spans 16 residues. The CDR3: CASSLAASRAHQPQHF. The CDR3 DNA sequence: TGCGCCAGCAGTCTAGCTGCCTCGCGGGCCCATCAGCCCCAGCATTTT.

The CDR3, as DNA: TGTGCCAGCAGTTTATTGGACGCGACCAATGAGCAGTTCTTC. Protein: CASSLLDATNEQFF. V and J are TRBV27 and TRBJ2-1; D remains ambiguous. Germline CDR1 is MNHEY and CDR2 is SMNVEV (reference sequence). The germline V and J ends were trimmed by 1 base and 6 bases, with 10 bases remaining between them. The CDR3 totals 14 residues.

V and J are TRBV7-8 and TRBJ2-5; D ambiguous. The CDR3 is made up of 12 amino acids. V gave up 5 bases and J gave up 3 bases, with 7 bases separating them. Per the germline V gene, CDR1 is SGHVS and CDR2 is FQNEAQ. CDR3 sequence (DNA): TGTGCCAGCAGCCGCCTCGAAGAGACCCAGTACTTC. This gives the protein CASSRLEETQYF.

V usage is TRBV7-2 and J usage is TRBJ1-1, with D perhaps matching TRBD1 (6 bases). Trimming shortened V by 5 bases and J by 2 bases, and 15 bases separated the two germline ends. The CDR3 covers 15 residues. The germline CDR1 and CDR2 sequences are SGHTA and FQGNSA. In nucleotides, the CDR3 is TGTGCCAGCAGCCCACTCACAGGGTTCAACACTGAAGCTTTCTTT. Amino acid sequence: CASSPLTGFNTEAFF.

This chain uses TRBV4-3 with TRBJ2-1, with D uncertain. Germline lookup yields CDR1 LGHNA and CDR2 YSLEER. V was pared by 0 bases and J by 0 bases, with 12 bases between. The CDR3 runs to 17 residues. For the CDR3, the DNA is TGCGCCAGCAGCCAAGATCTGGGTCTAGTCTCCTACAATGAGCAGTTCTTC. This sequence encodes CASSQDLGLVSYNEQFF.

This sequence joins TRBV5-1 and TRBJ2-5; D is possibly TRBD1 or TRBD2 (5 bases each). The CDR3 has 15 residues. Germline CDR1 SGHRS, CDR2 YFSETQ. Trimming left V 4 bases short and J 0 bases short, with 13 bases between. CDR3 amino acids: CASSPGTGNQETQYF. CDR3 DNA sequence: TGCGCCAGCAGCCCGGGGACGGGAAACCAAGAGACCCAGTACTTC.

This clone was recorded a few times. The chain is built from TRBV6-5 and TRBJ2-3; D is uncertain. Germline V CDR1 and CDR2: MNHEY, SVGAGI. V lost 1 base and J 4 bases, leaving 9 bases between the germline ends. This CDR3 spans 14 amino acids. As DNA, the CDR3 is TGTGCCAGCAGTTACTGGGTATCGGCAGATACGCAGTATTTT. As protein: CASSYWVSADTQYF.